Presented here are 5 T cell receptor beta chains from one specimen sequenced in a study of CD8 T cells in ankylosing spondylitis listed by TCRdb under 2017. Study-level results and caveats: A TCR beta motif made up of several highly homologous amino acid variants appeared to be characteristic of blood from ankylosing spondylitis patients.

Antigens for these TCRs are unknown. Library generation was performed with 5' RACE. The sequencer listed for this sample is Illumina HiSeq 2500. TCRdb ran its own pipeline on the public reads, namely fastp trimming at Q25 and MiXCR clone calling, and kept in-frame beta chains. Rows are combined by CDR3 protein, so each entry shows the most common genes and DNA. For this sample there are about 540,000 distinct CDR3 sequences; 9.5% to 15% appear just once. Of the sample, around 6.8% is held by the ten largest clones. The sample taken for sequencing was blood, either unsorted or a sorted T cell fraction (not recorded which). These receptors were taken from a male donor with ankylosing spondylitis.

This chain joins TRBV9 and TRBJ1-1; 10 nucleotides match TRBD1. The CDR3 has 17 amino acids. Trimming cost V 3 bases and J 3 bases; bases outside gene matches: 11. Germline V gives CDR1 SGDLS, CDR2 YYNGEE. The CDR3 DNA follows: TGTGCCAGCAGCGGTAGAGGGACAGGGGAATGGTACACTGAAGCTTTCTTT. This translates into CASSGRGTGEWYTEAFF.

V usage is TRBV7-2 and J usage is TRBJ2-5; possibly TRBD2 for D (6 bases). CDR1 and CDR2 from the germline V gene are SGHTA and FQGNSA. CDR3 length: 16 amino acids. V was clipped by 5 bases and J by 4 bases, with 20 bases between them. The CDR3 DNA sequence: TGTGCCAGCAGCCCCCGGGGTCTAGCGCTAAGAGAGACCCAGTACTTC. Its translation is CASSPRGLALRETQYF.

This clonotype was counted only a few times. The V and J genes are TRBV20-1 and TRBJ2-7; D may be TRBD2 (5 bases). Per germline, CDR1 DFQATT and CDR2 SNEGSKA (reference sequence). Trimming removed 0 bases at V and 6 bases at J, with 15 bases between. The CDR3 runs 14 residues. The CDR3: CSARDHVGKVEQYF. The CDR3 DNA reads TGCAGTGCTAGAGATCATGTCGGGAAGGTCGAGCAGTACTTC.

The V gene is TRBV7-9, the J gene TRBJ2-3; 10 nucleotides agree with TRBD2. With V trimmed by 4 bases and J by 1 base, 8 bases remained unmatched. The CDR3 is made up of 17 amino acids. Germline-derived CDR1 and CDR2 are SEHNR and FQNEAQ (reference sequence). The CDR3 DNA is TGTGCCAGCAGCTCGCCAAGAGCGGGAGGGCGCACAGATACGCAGTATTTT. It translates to CASSSPRAGGRTDTQYF.

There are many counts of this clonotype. The CDR3 sequence: CSVEEQGNGYTF. The CDR3 DNA reads TGCAGCGTTGAAGAACAGGGGAATGGCTACACCTTC. The J gene is TRBJ1-2, the V gene TRBV29-1, with 7 bases that match TRBD1. Unmatched junction bases numbered 1, after V lost 0 bases and J lost 6 bases. The V gene's germline CDR1 is SQVTM and CDR2 ANQGSEA. The CDR3 loop spans 12 amino acids.